This T cell receptor beta chain was observed in a study of T-cell reconstitution after alpha-beta-depleted transplantation in children. Unique molecular identifiers were built into the TCRbeta library. TCRdb reprocessed the PCR reads with MiXCR, giving one entry per CDR3 protein. The sample yields hundreds of thousands of distinct CDR3 sequences, around 13% seen once. Details on this clonotype: The antigen is undetermined. Just one base apart from a much larger clone, this may be a read error.

This CDR3 spans 17 amino acids. Unmatched junction bases numbered 13, after V lost 6 bases and J lost 6 bases. Germline CDR1 reads SGHVS; CDR2 reads FQNEAQ. Points from the study as a whole: Recipient T cells and thymic progenitors that survived were the source of the high TCRbeta diversity seen at day 60 in some patients. Most T-cell counts and diversity one year after the transplant came from T cells that were newly produced.

The sequence was collected from a male patient aged 10 to 17 who had a stem cell transplant for acute myeloid leukemia, so the T cells may come from the graft donor. Sequenced material: PBMCs, mostly from graft donor cells, taken 360 days after TCRalphabeta/CD19-depleted stem cell transplant. The chain uses TRBV7-8 and TRBJ2-7, with 14 bases aligning to TRBD2. The DNA of the CDR3 is TGTGCCAGCAGGAGACTAGCGGGAGGGCTCGGGGCCTGCGAGCAGTACTTC. Protein sequence: CASRRLAGGLGACEQYF.